The 18 T cell receptor beta chains reported below all come from one sample, sequenced in a study of blood T cell repertoires in COVID-19. TCRdb keeps only in-frame clones here, not all; method: immunoSEQ multiplex PCR. Among about 110,000 clones listed, around four fifths were seen once. The sample consisted of peripheral blood. The receptors stem from a woman aged 55-70 years with acute or convalescent COVID-19.

The rearrangement links TRBV29-1 to TRBJ1-2; a weak D match, TRBD1 (5 bases). The germline V and J ends were trimmed by 4 bases and 4 bases, with 7 bases remaining between them. Germline assignment: CDR1 SQVTM and CDR2 ANQGSEA. The CDR3 loop spans 11 amino acids. The chain's CDR3 is CSVGDSYGYTF. The DNA for the CDR3 is TGCAGCGTTGGAGACAGCTATGGCTACACCTTC.

This clone was observed a single time. The chain has TRBV5-1 and TRBJ2-3, with TRBD2 matching 8 bases. V lost 0 bases, J lost 0 bases, and 3 bases stayed unmatched. Germline CDR1 and CDR2: SGHRS and YFSETQ. The CDR3 sequence is 16 residues long. The CDR3 nucleotides read TGCGCCAGCAGCTTGGTAATAGCGGGGAGCACAGATACGCAGTATTTT. Protein: CASSLVIAGSTDTQYF.

This chain connects TRBV5-4 to TRBJ2-3; possibly TRBD2 for D (5 bases). The CDR3 loop spans 19 amino acids. Germline CDR1 SGHNT, CDR2 YYREEE (reference sequence). Trimming pared 1 base from V and 1 base from J, leaving 22 bases between. In DNA, the CDR3 is TGTGCCAGCAGCTTGAGAGCTCGATCACTAGTTAGGGGCACAGATACGCAGTATTTT. Its protein product is CASSLRARSLVRGTDTQYF.

The chain carries TRBV9 and TRBJ2-5, with TRBD2 matching over 9 bases. The length of the CDR3 is 15 residues. The V segment lost 0 bases and the J segment 2 bases; nucleotides outside the gene matches: 2. Germline assignment: CDR1 SGDLS and CDR2 YYNGEE. CDR3 in amino acids: CASSVVGLAQETQYF. The CDR3 nucleotides read TGTGCCAGCAGCGTAGTGGGACTAGCTCAAGAGACCCAGTACTTC.

V gene TRBV19 combines with J gene TRBJ2-3, with 12 bases lining up with TRBD2. Germline V lookup: CDR1 LNHDA, CDR2 SQIVND (reference sequence). The CDR3 totals 16 residues. V shed 1 base, J shed 6 bases, and the junction held 5 bases outside the gene matches. The CDR3 bases are TGTGCCAGTAGTATAGCACTAGCGGGGGGCCGGGATACGCAGTATTTT. Its protein is CASSIALAGGRDTQYF.

The chain joins TRBV11-3 to TRBJ1-2; 10 bases line up with TRBD1. Germline trimming cut 0 bases from V and 8 bases from J; bases unmatched to any gene: 12. The CDR3 loop spans 17 amino acids. Germline V gene sequence: CDR1 SGHNT, CDR2 YENEEA. The CDR3 sequence: CASSLDEGTGVIAGYTF. CDR3 in DNA: TGTGCCAGCAGCTTAGATGAGGGGACAGGGGTAATTGCCGGCTACACCTTC. The whole variable domain, filled in from reference TRBV11-3 and TRBJ1-2, reads EAGVVQSPRYKIIEKKQPVAFWCNPISGHNTLYWYLQNLGQGPELLIRYENEEAVDDSQLPKDRFSAERLKGVDSTLKIQPAELGDSAVYLCASSLDEGTGVIAGYTFGSGTRLTVV.

The chain links TRBV9 to TRBJ1-4; 8 bases map to TRBD1. Germline V gives CDR1 SGDLS, CDR2 YYNGEE. CDR3 length: 15 residues. Trimming cost V 0 bases and J 4 bases; bases outside gene matches: 2. The CDR3 protein is CASSVGQGINEKLFF. CDR3 coding DNA: TGTGCCAGCAGCGTAGGACAGGGGATTAATGAAAAACTGTTTTTT.

This chain links TRBV29-1 with TRBJ1-2; D gene uncertain. The CDR3 spans 11 residues. Germline loops: CDR1 SQVTM, CDR2 ANQGSEA. V was trimmed by 3 bases and J by 7 bases, leaving 9 bases between them. CDR3 amino acids: CSVDEEGGYTF. The CDR3 DNA reads TGCAGCGTTGACGAGGAAGGTGGCTACACCTTC.

This clone was observed a handful of times. The chain links TRBV18 to TRBJ2-4; possible D gene TRBD2, 6 bases. Germline lookup yields CDR1 KGHSH and CDR2 LQKENI. Between the trimmed V and J ends, which lost 1 base and 0 bases, there was a span of 10 bases. The CDR3 is 16 residues long. The CDR3 region has the DNA TGTGCCAGCTCACCACGGCAGGGACTAGCCAAAAACATTCAGTACTTC. Translated, it gives CASSPRQGLAKNIQYF.

This chain connects TRBV3-1 (or the pseudogene TRBV3-2) to TRBJ2-1; TRBD1 matches at 10 bases. J gave up 4 bases and V 1 base, and 1 base lay outside the gene matches. Germline CDR1 reads LGHDT; CDR2 reads YNNKEL (reference sequence). This CDR3 has 15 amino acids. CDR3 region: CASSQGGQGYNEQFF. CDR3 sequence (DNA): TGTGCCAGCAGCCAAGGGGGACAGGGGTACAATGAGCAGTTCTTC.

The CDR3 region is CASSRGLVEYTQYF. In DNA, the CDR3 is TGCGCCAGCAGCCGCGGACTAGTGGAATATACGCAGTATTTT. The V call is TRBV4-3, the J call TRBJ2-3, with 7 bases lining up with TRBD2. V trimming: 4 bases; J trimming: 7 bases; junction bases outside the gene matches: 8. Germline CDR1 and CDR2: LGHNA and YSLEER. The CDR3 extends over 14 amino acids.

The chain is built from TRBV19 and TRBJ1-6; tentative D call: TRBD1 (6 bases). Germline V gives CDR1 LNHDA, CDR2 SQIVND (reference sequence). This CDR3 has 15 amino acids. V lost 1 base, J lost 7 bases, and 11 bases lay in between. The CDR3 DNA reads as TGTGCCAGTAGTATAGCTTCCAGGGGAAATTCACCCCTCCACTTT. Protein: CASSIASRGNSPLHF.

This sequence joins TRBV12-3 or TRBV12-4 and TRBJ1-2; no reliable D call. V gave up 2 bases and J gave up 5 bases, with 9 bases separating them. This CDR3 has 13 residues. This chain's CDR3 is CASSLISFYGYTF. The CDR3 DNA reads as TGTGCCAGCAGTTTAATCTCCTTTTATGGCTACACCTTC.

V is TRBV5-4 and J is TRBJ2-1; D is undetermined. CDR1 is SGHNT and CDR2 is YYREEE in the germline V gene (reference sequence). V lost 4 bases and J 9 bases, leaving 14 bases between the germline ends. The length of the CDR3 is 13 residues. As DNA, the CDR3 is TGTGCCAGCAGCACCATGTCGGAGAGTGAGCAGTTCTTC. Protein product: CASSTMSESEQFF.

The chain links TRBV14 to TRBJ2-3; D is ambiguous. V gave up 5 bases and J gave up 7 bases, with 10 bases separating them. This CDR3 spans 12 amino acids. Looked up from germline, CDR1 is SGHDN and CDR2 is FVKESK. CDR3 residues: CASSAGSYTQYF. As DNA, the CDR3 is TGTGCCAGCAGCGCCGGGTCCTATACGCAGTATTTT.

The chain links TRBV3-1 (or the pseudogene TRBV3-2) to TRBJ1-3; perhaps TRBD1 as D (5 bases). The CDR3 is 17 amino acids. Germline CDR1 and CDR2: LGHDT and YNNKEL (reference sequence). V gave up 0 bases and J gave up 0 bases, with 12 bases separating them. CDR3 sequence (DNA): TGTGCCAGCAGCCAAGATCTGGACACAGCCTCTGGAAACACCATATATTTT. Its translation is CASSQDLDTASGNTIYF.

A single count supports this clone. V and J are TRBV24-1 and TRBJ1-4; 7 bases match TRBD1. The CDR3 is made up of 16 amino acids. Losses at the gene ends were 5 bases for V and 0 bases for J; bases not matched to a gene: 5. CDR1 is KGHDR, CDR2 SFDVKD, per germline. Here the CDR3 DNA reads TGTGCCACCAGTGCCCCGACAGGGCCAACTAATGAAAAACTGTTTTTT. As protein: CATSAPTGPTNEKLFF.

The chain has TRBV27 and TRBJ1-1, with TRBD1 matching over 8 bases. Germline V lookup: CDR1 MNHEY, CDR2 SMNVEV (reference sequence). J was trimmed by 1 base and V by 3 bases; bases with no gene match: 1. The CDR3 has 14 amino acids. CDR3 DNA sequence: TGTGCCAGCAGTTTCGACAGGGGGAACACTGAAGCTTTCTTT. Amino acid sequence: CASSFDRGNTEAFF.